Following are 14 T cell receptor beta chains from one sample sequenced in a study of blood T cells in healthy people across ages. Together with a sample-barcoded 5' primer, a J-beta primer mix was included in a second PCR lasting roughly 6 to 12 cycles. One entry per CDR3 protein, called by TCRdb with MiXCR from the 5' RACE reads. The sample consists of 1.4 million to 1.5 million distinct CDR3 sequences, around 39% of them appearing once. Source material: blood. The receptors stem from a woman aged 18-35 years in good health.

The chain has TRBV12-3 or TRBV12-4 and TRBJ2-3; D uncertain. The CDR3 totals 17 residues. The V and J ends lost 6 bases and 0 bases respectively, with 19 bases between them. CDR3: CASSPRRPSISTDTQYF. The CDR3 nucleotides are TGTGCCAGCAGCCCTAGGCGCCCTTCCATAAGCACAGATACGCAGTATTTT.

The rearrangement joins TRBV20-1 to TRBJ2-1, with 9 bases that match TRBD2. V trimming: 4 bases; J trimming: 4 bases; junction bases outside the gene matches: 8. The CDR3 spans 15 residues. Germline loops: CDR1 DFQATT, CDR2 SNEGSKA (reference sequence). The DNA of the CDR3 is TGCAGTGCTACCCCTAGCGGGAAGGCGTACAATGAGCAGTTCTTC. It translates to CSATPSGKAYNEQFF.

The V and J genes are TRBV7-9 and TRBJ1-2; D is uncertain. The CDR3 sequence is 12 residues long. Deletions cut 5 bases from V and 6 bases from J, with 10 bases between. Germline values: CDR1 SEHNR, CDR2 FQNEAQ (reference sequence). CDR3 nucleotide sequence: TGTGCCAGCAGCCCCCATAGGGATGGCTACACCTTC. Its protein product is CASSPHRDGYTF.

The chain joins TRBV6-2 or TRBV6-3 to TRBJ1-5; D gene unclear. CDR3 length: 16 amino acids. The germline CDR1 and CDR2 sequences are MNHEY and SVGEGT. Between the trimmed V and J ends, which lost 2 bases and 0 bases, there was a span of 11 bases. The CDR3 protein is CASSYALLRSNQPQHF. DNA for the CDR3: TGTGCCAGCAGTTACGCTTTGTTACGTAGCAATCAGCCCCAGCATTTT.

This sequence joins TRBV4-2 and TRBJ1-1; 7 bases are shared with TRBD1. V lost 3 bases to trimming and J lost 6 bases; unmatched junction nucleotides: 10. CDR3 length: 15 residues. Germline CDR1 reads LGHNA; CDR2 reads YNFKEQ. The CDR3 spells CASSQPDRDGPEAFF. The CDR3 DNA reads TGTGCCAGCAGCCAGCCAGACAGGGACGGGCCTGAAGCTTTCTTT.

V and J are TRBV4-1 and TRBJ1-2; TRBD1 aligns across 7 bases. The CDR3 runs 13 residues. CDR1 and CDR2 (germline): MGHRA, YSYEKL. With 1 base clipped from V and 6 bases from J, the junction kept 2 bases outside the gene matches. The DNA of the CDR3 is TGCGCCAGCAGCCAAGGAGGGGGCAATGGCTACACCTTC. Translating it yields CASSQGGGNGYTF.

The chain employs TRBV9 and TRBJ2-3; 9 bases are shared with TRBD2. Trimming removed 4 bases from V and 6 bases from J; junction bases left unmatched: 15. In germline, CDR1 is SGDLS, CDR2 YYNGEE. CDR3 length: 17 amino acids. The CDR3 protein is CASSISVAGAPGDTQYF. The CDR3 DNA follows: TGTGCCAGCAGCATTTCGGTAGCGGGGGCGCCCGGGGATACGCAGTATTTT.

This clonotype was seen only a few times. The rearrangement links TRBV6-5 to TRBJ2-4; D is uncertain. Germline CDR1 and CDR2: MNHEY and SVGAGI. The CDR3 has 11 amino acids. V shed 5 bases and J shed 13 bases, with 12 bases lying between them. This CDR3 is CASSGVEEQYF. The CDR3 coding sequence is TGTGCCAGCAGTGGGGTTGAGGAGCAGTACTTC.

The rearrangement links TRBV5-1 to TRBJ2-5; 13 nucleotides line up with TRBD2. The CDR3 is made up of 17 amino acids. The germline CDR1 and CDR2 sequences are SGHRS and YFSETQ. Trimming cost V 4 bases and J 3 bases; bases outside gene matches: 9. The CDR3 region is CASSRTSGGTYKETQYF. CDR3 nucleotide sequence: TGCGCCAGCAGCCGGACTAGCGGGGGCACCTATAAAGAGACCCAGTACTTC.

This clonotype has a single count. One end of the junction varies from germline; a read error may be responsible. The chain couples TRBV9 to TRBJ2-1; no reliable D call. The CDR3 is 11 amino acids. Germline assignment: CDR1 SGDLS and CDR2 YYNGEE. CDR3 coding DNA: TGTGCCGGCAGCGTAGGAGAGGAGCAGTTCTTC. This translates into CAGSVGEEQFF.

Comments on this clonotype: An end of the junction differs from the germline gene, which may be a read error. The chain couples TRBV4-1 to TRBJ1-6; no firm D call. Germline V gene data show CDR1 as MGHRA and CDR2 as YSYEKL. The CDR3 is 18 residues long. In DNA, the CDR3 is TGCGCCAGCAGCCAAGATTCAGCAGGCAGCTCCTTTAATTCACCCCTCCACTTT. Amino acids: CASSQDSAGSSFNSPLHF.

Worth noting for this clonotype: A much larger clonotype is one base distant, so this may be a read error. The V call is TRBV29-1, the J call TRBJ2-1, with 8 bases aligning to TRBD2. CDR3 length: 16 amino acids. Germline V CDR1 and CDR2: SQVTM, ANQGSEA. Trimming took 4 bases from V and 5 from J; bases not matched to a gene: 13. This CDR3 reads CSVGDPVSGADNEQFF. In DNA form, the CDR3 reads TGCAGCGTTGGAGATCCGGTTAGCGGGGCCGACAATGAGCAGTTCTTC.

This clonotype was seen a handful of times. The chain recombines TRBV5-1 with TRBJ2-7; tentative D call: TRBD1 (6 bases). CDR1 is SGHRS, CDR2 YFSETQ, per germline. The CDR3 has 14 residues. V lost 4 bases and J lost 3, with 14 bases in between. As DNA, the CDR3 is TGCGCCAGCAGCCCGCAGGGGCCGTACTACGAGCAGTACTTC. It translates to CASSPQGPYYEQYF.

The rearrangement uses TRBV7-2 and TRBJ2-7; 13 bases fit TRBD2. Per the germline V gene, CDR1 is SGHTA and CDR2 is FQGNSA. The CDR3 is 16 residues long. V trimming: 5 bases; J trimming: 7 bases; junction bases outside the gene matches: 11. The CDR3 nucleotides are TGTGCCAGCAGCCCAACCACTAGCGGGAGGGCTGGAGAGCAGTACTTC. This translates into CASSPTTSGRAGEQYF.